These 23 T cell receptor beta chains were all obtained from the same sample, sequenced in a study of T cells expressing NK-cell markers. After re-calling the 5' RACE reads, TCRdb lists one entry per CDR3 protein, DNA absent. The listing contains 150,000 to 180,000 distinct CDR3 sequences. Input material: blood T cells: a sorted CD56 or NKG2C T cell subset, CD4+ or CD8+ T cells, or bulk PBMC T cells (not recorded which). These receptors all come from a woman aged 45-60 years in good health.

The CDR3 protein is CASTHRRAYEQYF. The chain links TRBV12-3 or TRBV12-4 to TRBJ2-7. CDR3 length: 13 amino acids.

This chain uses TRBV2 with TRBJ2-4. Germline V gene sequence: CDR1 SNHLY, CDR2 FYNNEI. The CDR3 is made up of 14 amino acids. CDR3 in amino acids: CASSLPTTFNIQYF.

The J gene is TRBJ2-7, the V gene TRBV20-1; the TCRdb D gene call, TRBD2, has no DNA to confirm it. The CDR3 covers 14 residues. Germline V CDR1 and CDR2: DFQATT, SNEGSKA (reference sequence). The CDR3 loop is CSASVAGLAYEQYF.

The chain has TRBV7-9 and TRBJ2-7; TCRdb gives TRBD1 as the D gene, but with no DNA this cannot be confirmed. This CDR3 region has 14 residues. Germline lookup yields CDR1 SEHNR and CDR2 FQNEAQ (reference sequence). CDR3 loop: CASSLDTFSGEQYF.

The J gene is TRBJ1-6, the V gene TRBV21-1. TRBV21-1 is annotated as a pseudogene. The CDR3 runs to 11 residues. CDR3: CASSKMDGLNF.

V and J are TRBV7-2 and TRBJ2-7; TCRdb's D call of TRBD1 is untestable without DNA. The V gene's germline CDR1 is SGHTA and CDR2 FQGNSA. This CDR3 is 14 amino acids long. The CDR3 reads CASSIRKGAYEQYF.

The rearrangement uses TRBV7-9 and TRBJ2-5; the TCRdb call, TRBD1, lacks DNA for checking. Germline CDR1 is SEHNR and CDR2 is FQNEAQ (reference sequence). The CDR3 sequence is 17 residues long. The chain's CDR3 is CASSLPPPRSYQETQYF.

This chain connects TRBV2 to TRBJ2-7; TCRdb designates TRBD2, a call that cannot be tested without DNA. The germline V gene has CDR1 SNHLY and CDR2 FYNNEI. The CDR3 has 14 residues. This CDR3 reads CASLPLAGVAEQYF. Full variable domain (remainder filled in from reference TRBV2 and TRBJ2-7): EPEVTQTPSHQVTQMGQEVILRCVPISNHLYFYWYRQILGQKVEFLVSFYNNEISEKSEIFDDQFSVERPDGSNFTLKIRSTKLEDSAMYFCASLPLAGVAEQYFGPGTRLTVT.

The chain joins TRBV12-5 to TRBJ1-2; lacking DNA, the TRBD1 call made by TCRdb goes unchecked. Per germline, CDR1 LGHNT and CDR2 FRNRAP. CDR3 length equals 15 residues. This CDR3 reads CASGLAGTGSGGYTF.

The chain recombines TRBV6-4 with TRBJ1-2; TCRdb's D gene call, TRBD1, goes unchecked for lack of DNA. The CDR3 sequence is 16 residues long. The V gene's germline CDR1 is MRHNA and CDR2 SNTAGT. CDR3 protein: CASSSGAKAVDYGYTF.

The chain is built from TRBV15 and TRBJ1-3. The CDR3 sequence is 15 residues long. Germline CDR1 LNHNV, CDR2 YYDKDF (reference sequence). CDR3 protein: CATSEDRSSGNTIYF.

The genes are TRBV10-3 and TRBJ1-1. Germline CDR1 is ENHRY and CDR2 is SYGVKD. CDR3 length equals 13 residues. Here the CDR3 reads CAIRLSVRTEAFF.

This chain connects TRBV7-9 to TRBJ2-1. Germline V gives CDR1 SEHNR, CDR2 FQNEAQ (reference sequence). This CDR3 spans 12 amino acids. CDR3: CASSPSGSEQFF. Supplemented by reference TRBV7-9 and TRBJ2-1, the full variable domain reads DTGVSQNPRHKITKRGQNVTFRCDPISEHNRLYWYRQTLGQGPEFLTYFQNEAQLEKSRLLSDRFSAERPKGSFSTLEIQRTEQGDSAMYLCASSPSGSEQFFGPGTRLTVL.

V is TRBV7-8 and J is TRBJ2-1. This CDR3 is 13 amino acids long. Germline V gene lookup returns CDR1 SGHVS and CDR2 FQNEAQ. The CDR3 region is CASSLELANEQFF.

J is TRBJ2-6 and V is TRBV4-1. CDR1 is MGHRA and CDR2 is YSYEKL in the germline V gene. The CDR3 spans 16 residues. CDR3 amino acids: CASNPTERPGANVLTF.

This rearrangement joins TRBV7-9 to TRBJ2-7; TCRdb's D call of TRBD2 is untestable without DNA. The length of the CDR3 is 16 residues. Germline CDR1 and CDR2: SEHNR and FQNEAQ (reference sequence). The CDR3 here is CASSPGAPGLNYEQYF.

V usage is TRBV27 and J usage is TRBJ2-3; the TCRdb call, TRBD1, lacks DNA for checking. Germline CDR1 and CDR2: MNHEY and SMNVEV (reference sequence). The CDR3 runs 14 residues. Here the CDR3 reads CASSLNSGTDTQYF.

The chain uses TRBV7-9 and TRBJ2-1; TCRdb picks TRBD2, but there is no DNA to check that call. Germline CDR1 and CDR2: SEHNR and FQNEAQ (reference sequence). There are 12 residues in the CDR3. This CDR3 is CASSLRLAGEFF.

This rearrangement joins TRBV5-1 to TRBJ2-1; TCRdb designates TRBD2, a call that cannot be tested without DNA. The V gene's germline CDR1 is SGHRS and CDR2 YFSETQ. This CDR3 spans 15 amino acids. CDR3 amino acids: CASSPALGGGDEQFF.

The chain links TRBV24-1 to TRBJ2-1; TCRdb returns TRBD1, unconfirmable since there is no DNA. Germline lookup yields CDR1 KGHDR and CDR2 SFDVKD. This CDR3 has 16 amino acids. The CDR3: CATSGGAGQGGYEQFF.

The chain carries TRBV24-1 and TRBJ2-1. Germline CDR1 and CDR2: KGHDR and SFDVKD. The CDR3 extends over 13 amino acids. The CDR3 protein is CATSDLGRNEQFF.

The chain uses TRBV30 and TRBJ2-4. Germline CDR1 and CDR2: GTSNPN and SVGIG (reference sequence). CDR3 length equals 12 residues. CDR3 residues: CAWSTNKNIQYF.

CDR3 region: CASSFGFPAGVDTQYF. The chain combines TRBV12-3 or TRBV12-4 with TRBJ2-3; TCRdb proposes TRBD2, but this gene call is untestable without DNA. CDR3 length: 16 residues.